The entry that follows covers one T cell receptor beta chain sequence. Original handling: From reference gene primer amplification, estimates of nucleated cell counts were derived. The assay was immunoSEQ multiplex PCR, and TCRdb's table has in-frame clones only and misses some. The V and J calls and clone size were taken over from that table, and D and trimming were inferred from the DNA. The sample lists hundreds of thousands of clones; 81% were seen once. These data are taken from a study of blood T cell repertoires in COVID-19. Study at large: Samples came from the United States, Italy and Spain, spanning acute and convalescent COVID-19. The cDNA or gDNA used as material had been derived from T cells, B-cell-depleted T cells, or PBMCs.

Germline CDR1 reads MNHEY; CDR2 reads SMNVEV (reference sequence). This CDR3 is 15 amino acids long. Deletions cut 2 bases from V and 4 bases from J, with 11 bases between. This receptor was taken from a woman older than 75 with COVID-19, enrolled during active disease. Sequenced material: peripheral blood. V is TRBV27 and J is TRBJ2-2; the D is unclear. CDR3 sequence: CASSLAQLTTGELFF. CDR3 DNA sequence: TGTGCCAGCAGTTTAGCTCAACTCACCACCGGGGAGCTGTTTTTT.